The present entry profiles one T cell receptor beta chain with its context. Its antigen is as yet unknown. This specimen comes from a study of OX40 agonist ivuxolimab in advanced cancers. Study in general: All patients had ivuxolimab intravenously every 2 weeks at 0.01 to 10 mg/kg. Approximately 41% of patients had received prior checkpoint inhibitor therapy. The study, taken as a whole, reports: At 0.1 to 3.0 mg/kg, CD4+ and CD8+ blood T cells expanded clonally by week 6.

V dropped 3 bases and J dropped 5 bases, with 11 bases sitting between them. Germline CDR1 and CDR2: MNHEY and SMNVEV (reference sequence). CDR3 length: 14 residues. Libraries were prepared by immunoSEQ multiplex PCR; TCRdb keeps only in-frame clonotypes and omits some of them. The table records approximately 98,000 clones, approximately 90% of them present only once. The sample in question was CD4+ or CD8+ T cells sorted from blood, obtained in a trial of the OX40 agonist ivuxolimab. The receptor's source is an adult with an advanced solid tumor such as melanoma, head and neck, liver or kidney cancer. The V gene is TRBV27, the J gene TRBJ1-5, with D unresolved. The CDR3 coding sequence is TGTGCCAGCAGTTTGAGCGGAACACATCAGCCCCAGCATTTT. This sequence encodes CASSLSGTHQPQHF.